The text below deals with one T cell receptor beta chain. CDR1 and CDR2 from the germline V gene are SGHRS and YFSETQ. Trimming pared 0 bases from V and 2 bases from J, leaving 15 bases between. The CDR3 runs to 16 residues. MiXCR, applied by TCRdb to the 5' RACE reads, yields one record per CDR3 protein. The data hold over 150,000 distinct CDR3 sequences, with about a fifth observed a single time. This sample was taken from a study of T-cell memory formation after mild COVID-19. Study at large: TCR clustering was largely donor specific.

The rearrangement links TRBV5-1 to TRBJ2-7, with no clear D. The receptor comes from an adult woman who had mild COVID-19 (a few samples of this study predate the infection). Cell type and time point are not known. The sequenced material came from PBMCs or a T cell subset sorted from them (not recorded which). DNA of the CDR3: TGCGCCAGCAGCTTGGGAGTGACGGCAGGTACCTACGAGCAGTACTTC. This codes for CASSLGVTAGTYEQYF.